What follows are 10 T cell receptor beta chains derived from one specimen sequenced in a study of T cells in Graves' hyperthyroidism and ophthalmopathy. There were TCR beta CDR3 regions amplified from RNA transcripts. Researchers ran a first-round RT-PCR on the TCR CDR3 using the HTBI primer set. Each CDR3 protein gets one entry after TCRdb re-called the multiplex PCR reads with MiXCR. The table has under 800,000 distinct CDR3 sequences, approximately 15% seen once. Source material: blood. These receptors all stem from a woman aged 18-29 years with Graves' hyperthyroidism.

This clonotype was counted many times. The V and J genes are TRBV15 and TRBJ1-1, with D perhaps matching TRBD1 (6 bases). The V and J ends lost 0 bases and 6 bases respectively, with 14 bases between them. The CDR3 extends over 15 amino acids. The V gene's germline CDR1 is LNHNV and CDR2 YYDKDF (reference sequence). The CDR3 nucleotides read TGTGCCACCAGCAGAGATCGGGGGCGAGCGGCTGAAGCTTTCTTT. Protein product: CATSRDRGRAAEAFF. The full variable domain, completed using reference TRBV15 and TRBJ1-1, is DAMVIQNPRYQVTQFGKPVTLSCSQTLNHNVMYWYQQKSSQAPKLLFHYYDKDFNNEADTPDNFQSRRPNTSFCFLDIRSPGLGDTAMYLCATSRDRGRAAEAFFGQGTRLTVV.

This chain links TRBV7-3 with TRBJ2-1; TRBD2 is a possible D gene (5 bases). V gave up 2 bases and J gave up 0 bases, with 14 bases separating them. Germline CDR1 and CDR2: SGHTA and FQGTGA. This CDR3 region has 17 residues. Written as DNA, the CDR3 is TGTGCCAGCAGCTTAGGTCCCGAGGGCTACTCCTACAATGAGCAGTTCTTC. As protein: CASSLGPEGYSYNEQFF.

This chain links TRBV20-1 with TRBJ2-3; 16 nucleotides match TRBD2. The germline V gene has CDR1 DFQATT and CDR2 SNEGSKA (reference sequence). This CDR3 comprises 16 residues. The V segment lost 6 bases and the J segment 5 bases; nucleotides outside the gene matches: 8. CDR3 DNA sequence: TGCAGTGCCACCGGGACTAGCGGGAGGGCCTTAGATACGCAGTATTTT. This encodes CSATGTSGRALDTQYF.

There are many counts of this clonotype. V usage is TRBV11-3 and J usage is TRBJ2-3; D may be TRBD1 (6 bases). There are 16 residues in the CDR3. V was trimmed by 5 bases and J by 5 bases, leaving 20 bases between them. The germline V gene has CDR1 SGHNT and CDR2 YENEEA. As DNA, the CDR3 is TGTGCCAGCAGCGAAATGACAGGTACCATGCGAGATACGCAGTATTTT. As protein: CASSEMTGTMRDTQYF.

This clonotype appeared many times. The CDR3 reads CSARGEQPGQGTPYEQYF. As DNA, the CDR3 is TGCAGTGCTAGAGGTGAACAGCCGGGACAGGGGACCCCCTACGAGCAGTACTTC. The chain uses TRBV20-1 and TRBJ2-7, with 10 bases that match TRBD1. The germline V gene has CDR1 DFQATT and CDR2 SNEGSKA (reference sequence). V was clipped by 1 base and J by 2 bases; unmatched bases: 14. This CDR3 is built from 18 residues.

This clonotype occurred a few times. CDR3 sequence (DNA): TGTGCCAGCAGCTTACCTACCGACTACAGGGTCTCCGAGCAGTACTTC. This gives the protein CASSLPTDYRVSEQYF. This chain connects TRBV7-9 to TRBJ2-7; tentative D call: TRBD1 (6 bases). The germline V and J ends were trimmed by 2 bases and 6 bases, with 20 bases remaining between them. CDR3 length: 16 amino acids. Germline loops: CDR1 SEHNR, CDR2 FQNEAQ (reference sequence).

The chain is built from TRBV25-1 and TRBJ1-2; perhaps TRBD1 as D (5 bases). Trimming pared 2 bases from V and 3 bases from J, leaving 10 bases between. In germline, CDR1 is MGHDK, CDR2 SYGVNS. The CDR3 totals 14 residues. The CDR3 nucleotides read TGTGCCAGCAGTGAAAAGGGGCGGGACTATGGCTACACCTTC. Protein sequence: CASSEKGRDYGYTF.

There are many counts of this clonotype. The chain uses TRBV20-1 and TRBJ2-7; D may correspond to TRBD1 or TRBD2 (5 bases each). Germline values: CDR1 DFQATT, CDR2 SNEGSKA (reference sequence). V gave up 0 bases and J gave up 3 bases, with 15 bases separating them. The CDR3 is made up of 15 amino acids. The CDR3 nucleotides read TGCAGTGCTAGAGATCACGGGGACCCCCTCTACGAGCAGTACTTC. Translated, it gives CSARDHGDPLYEQYF.

The rearrangement joins TRBV12-3 or TRBV12-4 to TRBJ2-3, with D perhaps TRBD2 (5 bases). The V end lost 2 bases, the J end lost 4 bases, and 16 bases lay between the germline ends. The length of the CDR3 is 16 residues. CDR3 region: CASSLSGPEGADTQYF. The CDR3 DNA follows: TGTGCCAGCAGTTTATCCGGGCCCGAGGGCGCAGATACGCAGTATTTT.

The chain couples TRBV19 to TRBJ2-1; 7 bases are shared with TRBD2. The ends lost 1 base at V and 3 bases at J; junction bases unmatched: 6. The length of the CDR3 is 16 residues. Germline loops: CDR1 LNHDA, CDR2 SQIVND (reference sequence). CDR3 nucleotide sequence: TGTGCCAGTAGTATAGTTTCAACGGGAGGCTACAATGAGCAGTTCTTC. Translated, it gives CASSIVSTGGYNEQFF. Together with reference TRBV19 and TRBJ2-1, the CDR3 gives the full variable domain: DGGITQSPKYLFRKEGQNVTLSCEQNLNHDAMYWYRQDPGQGLRLIYYSQIVNDFQKGDIAEGYSVSREKKESFPLTVTSAQKNPTAFYLCASSIVSTGGYNEQFFGPGTRLTVL.